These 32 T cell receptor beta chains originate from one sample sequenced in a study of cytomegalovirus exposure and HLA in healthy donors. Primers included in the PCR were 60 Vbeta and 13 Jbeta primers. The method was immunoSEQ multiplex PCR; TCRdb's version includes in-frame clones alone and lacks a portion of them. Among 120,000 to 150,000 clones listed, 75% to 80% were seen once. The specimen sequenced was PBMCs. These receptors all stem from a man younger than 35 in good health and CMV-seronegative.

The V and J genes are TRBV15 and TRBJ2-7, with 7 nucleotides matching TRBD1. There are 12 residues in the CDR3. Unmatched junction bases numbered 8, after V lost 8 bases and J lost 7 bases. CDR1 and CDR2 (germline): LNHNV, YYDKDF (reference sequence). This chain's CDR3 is CATRHRGEEQYF. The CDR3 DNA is TGTGCCACCCGCCACAGGGGAGAGGAGCAGTACTTC.

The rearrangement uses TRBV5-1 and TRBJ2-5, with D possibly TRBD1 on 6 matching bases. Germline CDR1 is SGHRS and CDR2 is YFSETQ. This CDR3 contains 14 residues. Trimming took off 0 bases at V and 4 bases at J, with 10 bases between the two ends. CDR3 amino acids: CASSLVTGLETQYF. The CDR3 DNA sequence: TGCGCCAGCAGCTTGGTCACAGGGCTAGAGACCCAGTACTTC. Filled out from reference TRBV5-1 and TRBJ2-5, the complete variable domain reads KAGVTQTPRYLIKTRGQQVTLSCSPISGHRSVSWYQQTPGQGLQFLFEYFSETQRNKGNFPGRFSGRQFSNSRSEMNVSTLELGDSALYLCASSLVTGLETQYFGPGTRLLVL.

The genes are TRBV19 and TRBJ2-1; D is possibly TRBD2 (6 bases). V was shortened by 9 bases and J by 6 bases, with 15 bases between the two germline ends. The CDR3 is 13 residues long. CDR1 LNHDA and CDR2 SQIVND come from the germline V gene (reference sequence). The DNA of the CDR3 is TGTGCCAGAGGGCGGGGTCTAACCAATGAGCAGTTCTTC. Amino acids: CARGRGLTNEQFF.

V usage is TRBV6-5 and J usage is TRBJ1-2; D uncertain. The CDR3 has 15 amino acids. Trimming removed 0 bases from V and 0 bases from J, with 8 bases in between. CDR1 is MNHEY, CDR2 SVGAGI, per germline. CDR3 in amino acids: CASSYSEKANYGYTF. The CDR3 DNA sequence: TGTGCCAGCAGTTACTCGGAGAAAGCTAACTATGGCTACACCTTC.

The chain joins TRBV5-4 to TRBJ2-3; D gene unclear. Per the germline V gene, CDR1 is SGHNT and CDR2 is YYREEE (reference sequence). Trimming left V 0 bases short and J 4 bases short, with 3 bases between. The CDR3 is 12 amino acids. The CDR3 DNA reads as TGTGCCAGCAGCTTGGTCGCAGATACGCAGTATTTT. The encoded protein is CASSLVADTQYF.

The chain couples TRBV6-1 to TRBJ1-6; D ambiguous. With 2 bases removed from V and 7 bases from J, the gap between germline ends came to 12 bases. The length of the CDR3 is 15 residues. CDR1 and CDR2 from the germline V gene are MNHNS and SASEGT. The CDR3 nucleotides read TGTGCCAGCAGTGAAATTGGACTCGTAAATTCACCCCTCCACTTT. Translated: CASSEIGLVNSPLHF.

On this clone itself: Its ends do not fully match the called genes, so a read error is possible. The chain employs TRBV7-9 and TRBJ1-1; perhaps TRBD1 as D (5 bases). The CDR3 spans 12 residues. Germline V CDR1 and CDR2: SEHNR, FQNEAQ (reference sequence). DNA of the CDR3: TGTCCCAGCAGCCGTGACAGTAACTACGCTTTCTTT. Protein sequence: CPSSRDSNYAFF.

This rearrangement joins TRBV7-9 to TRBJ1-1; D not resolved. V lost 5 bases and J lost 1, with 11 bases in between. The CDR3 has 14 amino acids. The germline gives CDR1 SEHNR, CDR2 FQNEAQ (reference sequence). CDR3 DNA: TGTGCCAGCAGCCCGACAATTTGGAACACTGAAGCTTTCTTT. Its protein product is CASSPTIWNTEAFF. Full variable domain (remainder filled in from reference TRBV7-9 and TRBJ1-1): DTGVSQNPRHKITKRGQNVTFRCDPISEHNRLYWYRQTLGQGPEFLTYFQNEAQLEKSRLLSDRFSAERPKGSFSTLEIQRTEQGDSAMYLCASSPTIWNTEAFFGQGTRLTVV.

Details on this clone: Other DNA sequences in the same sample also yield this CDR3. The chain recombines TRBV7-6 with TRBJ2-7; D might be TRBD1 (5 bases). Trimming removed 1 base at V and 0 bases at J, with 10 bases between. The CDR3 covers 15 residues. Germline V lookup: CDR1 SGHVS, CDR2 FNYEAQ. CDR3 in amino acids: CASSLGQGISYEQYF. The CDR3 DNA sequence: TGTGCCAGCAGCTTAGGGCAGGGAATCTCCTACGAGCAGTACTTC.

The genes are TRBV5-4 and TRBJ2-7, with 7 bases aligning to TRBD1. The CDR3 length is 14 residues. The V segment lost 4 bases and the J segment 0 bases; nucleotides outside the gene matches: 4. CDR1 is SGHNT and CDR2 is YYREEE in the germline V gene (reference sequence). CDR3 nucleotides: TGTGCCAGCAGCCCCGGGACAGACTCCTACGAGCAGTACTTC. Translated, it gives CASSPGTDSYEQYF.

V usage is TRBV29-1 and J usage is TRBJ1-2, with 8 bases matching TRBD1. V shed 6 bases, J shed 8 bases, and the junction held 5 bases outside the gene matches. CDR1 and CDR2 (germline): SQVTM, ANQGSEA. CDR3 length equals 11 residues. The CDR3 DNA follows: TGCAGCGTGGACAGGGAATTCGGCTACACCTTC. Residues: CSVDREFGYTF. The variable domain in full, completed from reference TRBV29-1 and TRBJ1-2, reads SAVISQKPSRDICQRGTSLTIQCQVDSQVTMMFWYRQQPGQSLTLIATANQGSEATYESGFVIDKFPISRPNLTFSTLTVSNMSPEDSSIYLCSVDREFGYTFGSGTRLTVV.

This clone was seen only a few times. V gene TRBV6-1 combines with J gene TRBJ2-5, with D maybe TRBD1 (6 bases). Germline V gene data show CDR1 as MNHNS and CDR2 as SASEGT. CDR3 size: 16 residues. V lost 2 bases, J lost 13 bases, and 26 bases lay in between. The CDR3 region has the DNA TGTGCCAGCAGTGAAATGGTTACAGGGTCTAAAATGGTGCGGTACTTC. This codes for CASSEMVTGSKMVRYF.

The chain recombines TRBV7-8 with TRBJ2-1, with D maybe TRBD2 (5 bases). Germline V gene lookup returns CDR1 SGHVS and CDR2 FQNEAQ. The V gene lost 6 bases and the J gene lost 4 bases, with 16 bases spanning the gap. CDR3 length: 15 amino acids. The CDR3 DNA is TGTGCCAGCAGGGGGAGTTCGGGGTTTTACAATGAGCAGTTCTTC. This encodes CASRGSSGFYNEQFF.

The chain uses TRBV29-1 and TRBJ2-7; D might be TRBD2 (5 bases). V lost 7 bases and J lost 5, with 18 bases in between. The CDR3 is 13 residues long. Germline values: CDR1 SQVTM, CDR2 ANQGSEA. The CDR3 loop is CSGTPPGMDEQYF. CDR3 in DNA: TGCAGCGGTACCCCGCCGGGAATGGACGAGCAGTACTTC.

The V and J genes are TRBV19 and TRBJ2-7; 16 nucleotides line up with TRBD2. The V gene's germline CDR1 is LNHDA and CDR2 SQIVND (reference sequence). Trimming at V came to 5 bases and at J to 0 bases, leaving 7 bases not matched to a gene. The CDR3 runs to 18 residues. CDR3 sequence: CASSPAGLAGGRSYEQYF. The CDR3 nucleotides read TGTGCCAGTAGTCCCGCGGGACTAGCGGGAGGGCGCTCCTACGAGCAGTACTTC.

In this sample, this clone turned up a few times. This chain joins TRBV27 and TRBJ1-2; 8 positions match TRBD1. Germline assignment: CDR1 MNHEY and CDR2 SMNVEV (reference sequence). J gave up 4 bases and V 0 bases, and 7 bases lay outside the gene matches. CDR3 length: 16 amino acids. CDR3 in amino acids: CASSLSTGERSYGYTF. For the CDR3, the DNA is TGTGCCAGCAGTTTATCGACAGGGGAAAGGAGCTATGGCTACACCTTC.

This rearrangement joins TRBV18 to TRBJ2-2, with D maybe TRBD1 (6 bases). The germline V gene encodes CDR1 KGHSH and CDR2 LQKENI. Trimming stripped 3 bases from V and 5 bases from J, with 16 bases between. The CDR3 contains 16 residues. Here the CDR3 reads CASSPSVGALTGELFF. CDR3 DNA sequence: TGTGCCAGCTCACCTTCGGTGGGGGCTCTAACCGGGGAGCTGTTTTTT.

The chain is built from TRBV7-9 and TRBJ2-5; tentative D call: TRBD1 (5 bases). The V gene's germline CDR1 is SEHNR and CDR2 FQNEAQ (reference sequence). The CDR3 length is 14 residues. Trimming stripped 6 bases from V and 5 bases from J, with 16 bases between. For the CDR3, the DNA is TGTGCCAGCAGACTATTAGAGGCAGGGGAGACCCAGTACTTC. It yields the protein CASRLLEAGETQYF.

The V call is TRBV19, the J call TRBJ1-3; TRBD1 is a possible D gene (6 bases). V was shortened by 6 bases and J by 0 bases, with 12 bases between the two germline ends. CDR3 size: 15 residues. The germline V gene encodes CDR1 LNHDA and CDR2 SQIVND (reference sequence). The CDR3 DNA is TGTGCCAGTAGGACCCAGGGGTACTCTGGAAACACCATATATTTT. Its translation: CASRTQGYSGNTIYF.

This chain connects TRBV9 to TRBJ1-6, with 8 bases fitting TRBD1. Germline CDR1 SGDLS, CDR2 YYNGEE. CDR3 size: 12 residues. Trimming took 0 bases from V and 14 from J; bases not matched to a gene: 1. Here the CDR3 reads CASSVGTGTLHF. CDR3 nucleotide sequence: TGTGCCAGCAGCGTAGGGACAGGGACCCTCCACTTT. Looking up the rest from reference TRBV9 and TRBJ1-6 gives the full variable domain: DSGVTQTPKHLITATGQRVTLRCSPRSGDLSVYWYQQSLDQGLQFLIQYYNGEERAKGNILERFSAQQFPDLHSELNLSSLELGDSALYFCASSVGTGTLHFGNGTRLTVT.

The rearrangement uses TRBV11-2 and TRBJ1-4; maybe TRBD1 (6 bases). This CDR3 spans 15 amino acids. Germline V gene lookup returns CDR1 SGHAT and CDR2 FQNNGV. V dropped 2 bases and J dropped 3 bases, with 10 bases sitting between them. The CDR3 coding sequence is TGTGCCAGCAGCTTAAGCAGGGGTGCTAATGAAAAACTGTTTTTT. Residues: CASSLSRGANEKLFF.

CDR3 residues: CAWSVQEGRHEQFF. The CDR3 DNA follows: TGTGCCTGGAGTGTACAGGAGGGTCGGCATGAGCAGTTCTTC. The rearrangement links TRBV30 to TRBJ2-1, with D maybe TRBD2 (6 bases). V was trimmed by 0 bases and J by 8 bases, leaving 14 bases between them. Germline loops: CDR1 GTSNPN, CDR2 SVGIG (reference sequence). This CDR3 region has 14 residues.

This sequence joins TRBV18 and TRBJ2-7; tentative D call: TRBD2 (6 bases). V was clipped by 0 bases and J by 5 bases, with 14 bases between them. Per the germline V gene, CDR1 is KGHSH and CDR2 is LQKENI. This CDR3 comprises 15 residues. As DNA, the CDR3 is TGTGCCAGCTCACCACCGCTCGGGAGTTTCAACGAGCAGTACTTC. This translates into CASSPPLGSFNEQYF.

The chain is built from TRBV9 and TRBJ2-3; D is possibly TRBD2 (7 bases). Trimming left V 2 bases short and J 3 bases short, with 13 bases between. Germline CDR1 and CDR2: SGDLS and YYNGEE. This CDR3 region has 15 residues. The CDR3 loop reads CASSVGGLRTDTQYF. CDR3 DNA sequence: TGTGCCAGCAGCGTGGGGGGGCTGAGGACAGATACGCAGTATTTT.

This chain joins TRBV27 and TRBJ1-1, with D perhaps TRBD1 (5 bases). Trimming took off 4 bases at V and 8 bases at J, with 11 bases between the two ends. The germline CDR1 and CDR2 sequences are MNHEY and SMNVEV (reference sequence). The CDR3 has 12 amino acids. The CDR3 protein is CASSYGAGEAFF. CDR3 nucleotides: TGTGCCAGCAGTTATGGGGCAGGGGAAGCTTTCTTT.

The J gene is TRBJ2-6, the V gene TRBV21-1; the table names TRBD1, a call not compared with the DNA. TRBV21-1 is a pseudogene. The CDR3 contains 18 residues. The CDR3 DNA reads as TGTGCCAGCTCCCCGGGACACGAGGAGAGCTCTGGGGCCAACGTCCTGACTTTC. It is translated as CASSPGHEESSGANVLTF.

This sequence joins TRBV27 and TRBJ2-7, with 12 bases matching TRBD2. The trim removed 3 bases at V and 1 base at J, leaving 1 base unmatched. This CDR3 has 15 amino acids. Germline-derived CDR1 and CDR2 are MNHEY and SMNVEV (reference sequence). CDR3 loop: CASSFGTSGSYEQYF. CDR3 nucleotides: TGTGCCAGCAGTTTTGGGACTAGCGGGTCCTACGAGCAGTACTTC.

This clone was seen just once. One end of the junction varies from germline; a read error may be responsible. The CDR3 sequence: CASSLVGTGRMNTEAFF. The DNA of the CDR3 is TGTGCCAGCAGTTTAGTGGGGACAGGACGGATGAACACTGAAGCTTTCTTT. The chain joins TRBV7-9 to TRBJ1-1; 8 nucleotides agree with TRBD1. Germline V gene sequence: CDR1 SEHNR, CDR2 FQNEAQ (reference sequence). This CDR3 is built from 17 residues.

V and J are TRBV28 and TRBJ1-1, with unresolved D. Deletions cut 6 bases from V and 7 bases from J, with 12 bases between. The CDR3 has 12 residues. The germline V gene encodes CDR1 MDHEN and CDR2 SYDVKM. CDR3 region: CASRSGPIEAFF. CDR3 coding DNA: TGTGCCAGCAGGAGTGGGCCAATTGAAGCTTTCTTT.

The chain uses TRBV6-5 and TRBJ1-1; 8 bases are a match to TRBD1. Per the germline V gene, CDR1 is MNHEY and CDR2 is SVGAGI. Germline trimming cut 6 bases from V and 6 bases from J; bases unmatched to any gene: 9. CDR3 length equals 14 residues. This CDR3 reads CASSSDRALPEAFF. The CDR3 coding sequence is TGTGCCAGCAGCTCGGACAGGGCGCTCCCTGAAGCTTTCTTT.

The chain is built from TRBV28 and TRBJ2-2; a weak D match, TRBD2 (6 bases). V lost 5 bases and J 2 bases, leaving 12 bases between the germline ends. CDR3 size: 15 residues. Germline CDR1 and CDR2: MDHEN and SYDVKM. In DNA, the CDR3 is TGTGCCAGCAGTCCCGGGACTGGAAACACCGGGGAGCTGTTTTTT. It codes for CASSPGTGNTGELFF.

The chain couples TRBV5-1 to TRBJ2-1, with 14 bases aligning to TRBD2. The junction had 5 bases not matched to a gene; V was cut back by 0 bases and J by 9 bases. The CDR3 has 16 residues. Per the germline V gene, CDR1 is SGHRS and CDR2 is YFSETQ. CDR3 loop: CASSLEPGTSGGEQFF. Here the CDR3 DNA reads TGCGCCAGCAGCTTGGAACCCGGGACTAGCGGGGGTGAGCAGTTCTTC.